This TCR beta chain was identified during a study of shared clonotypes between healthy human individuals. For the study at large: A few men and a couple of women, aged 18 to 49, were donors.

About this clone itself: The antigen is not known.

Whole-study findings and limits: Rarefaction demonstrated incomplete sorted-subset sequencing despite large depth. Tissues were not sampled, only blood, and their repertoires likely differ.

Original methodology: There were no quality scores in the junction-only immunoSEQ sequences, so filtering differed. The repertoire was sequenced with immunoSEQ multiplex PCR; TCRdb's copy has only in-frame clones and lacks some. V and J calls and clone size are those listed in that table; D and trimming were worked out from the DNA. The sample includes millions of clones, approximately 94% seen only once; the top ten take around 0.14%. The TCR sequence derives from a man aged 18 to 30 in good health. Sequencing was done on a sample of naive CD4+ T cells sorted from blood. Subset in this sample: CD45RA+ positively selected.

The CDR3 is CASSFRQGGEQYF. Here the CDR3 DNA reads TGTGCCAGCAGTTTCCGACAGGGCGGCGAGCAGTACTTC. J is TRBJ2-7 and V is TRBV6-5; 7 bases agree with TRBD1. Germline lookup yields CDR1 MNHEY and CDR2 SVGAGI. With V trimmed by 4 bases and J by 6 bases, 6 bases remained unmatched. The CDR3 contains 13 residues.